These T cell receptor beta chains were read from a single sample in a study of cytomegalovirus exposure and HLA in healthy donors. Assay used: immunoSEQ multiplex PCR; TCRdb lists only in-frame clones, some missing. The table has 90,000 to 150,000 clones, approximately 81% seen once. Sequenced sample: PBMCs. The receptors shown here come from a middle-aged woman in good health and CMV-seronegative. Both conserved end residues are part of each CDR3. The order of the fields is clone size, V gene, J gene, D gene, CDR3 protein, CDR3 DNA. D genes are given only for firm matches. Rows give clone size only sometimes, using once, few, many, or a class for an expanded clone.

-	TRBV5-1	TRBJ2-7	TRBD2	CASSSTSGGIYEQYF	TGCGCCAGCAGCTCTACTAGCGGGGGAATCTACGAGCAGTACTTC
-	TRBV30	TRBJ2-2	TRBD1	CAWSWTGHTGELFF	TGTGCCTGGAGTTGGACAGGGCACACCGGGGAGCTGTTTTTT
-	TRBV6-5	TRBJ2-7	-	CASSYSTTTPNEQYF	TGTGCCAGCAGTTACTCCACGACAACGCCTAACGAGCAGTACTTC
-	TRBV6-1	TRBJ1-2	TRBD1	CASRVDRVYGYTF	TGTGCCAGCAGAGTTGACAGGGTATATGGCTACACCTTC
-	TRBV14	TRBJ2-1	TRBD2	CASSSRLAGVTNEQFF	TGTGCCAGCAGCTCCCGACTAGCGGGAGTTACCAATGAGCAGTTCTTC
once	TRBV18	TRBJ2-1	TRBD1	CASSRTGVSYNEQFF	TGTGCCAGCTCACGTACAGGGGTATCCTACAATGAGCAGTTCTTC
-	TRBV27	TRBJ1-5	-	CASRPGVSNQPQHF	TGTGCCAGCAGGCCGGGGGTAAGCAATCAGCCCCAGCATTTT
-	TRBV27	TRBJ1-1	TRBD1	CASSLSGTGGTEAFF	TGTGCCAGCAGTTTATCCGGGACAGGGGGCACTGAAGCTTTCTTT
-	TRBV5-1	TRBJ2-5	-	CASSSDSGARETQYF	TGCGCCAGCAGCTCGGATTCAGGGGCACGAGAGACCCAGTACTTC
-	TRBV7-3	TRBJ2-2	-	CASSPQGNGELFF	TGTGCCAGCAGCCCACAGGGTAACGGGGAGCTGTTTTTT
-	TRBV6-1	TRBJ1-4	-	CASSLVVHAEKLFF	TGTGCCAGCAGTTTGGTTGTACACGCAGAAAAACTGTTTTTT
few	TRBV6-5	TRBJ1-1	-	CASRRDLNTEAFF	TGTGCCAGCAGGCGAGACTTAAACACTGAAGCTTTCTTT
few	TRBV6-5	TRBJ1-2	-	CASSPQGLNYGYTF	TGTGCCAGCAGTCCACAGGGCCTTAACTATGGCTACACCTTC
-	TRBV18	TRBJ2-1	-	CASSPRVDYNEQFF	TGTGCCAGCTCACCCCGCGTTGACTACAATGAGCAGTTCTTC
-	TRBV13	TRBJ2-7	TRBD1	CASSLGTGVKSYEQYF	TGTGCCAGCAGCCTCGGGACAGGAGTTAAATCCTACGAGCAGTACTTC
-	TRBV19	TRBJ2-7	TRBD2	CASSISSGATYEQYF	TGTGCCAGTAGTATTTCTAGCGGGGCTACCTACGAGCAGTACTTC
-	TRBV7-3	TRBJ2-1	TRBD2	CASSLWTSGRVRGEQFF	TGTGCCAGCAGCTTATGGACTAGCGGGAGGGTGCGAGGTGAGCAGTTCTTC
-	TRBV2	TRBJ1-1	-	CACLLTGVNTEAFF	TGTGCCTGCCTCCTGACAGGCGTTAACACTGAAGCTTTCTTT
-	TRBV30	TRBJ1-4	TRBD1	CAWSGTGTNEKLFF	TGTGCCTGGAGTGGGACAGGGACTAATGAAAAACTGTTTTTT
-	TRBV28	TRBJ1-1	-	CASTLRPSNTEAFF	TGTGCCAGCACCCTCCGGCCTAGCAACACTGAAGCTTTCTTT
-	TRBV18	TRBJ2-3	TRBD2	CASSPIAGGPPDTQYF	TGTGCCAGCTCACCGATAGCGGGGGGGCCACCAGATACGCAGTATTTT
few	TRBV19	TRBJ2-1	TRBD1	CASTTTGNYNEQFF	TGTGCCAGTACCACGACAGGGAATTACAATGAGCAGTTCTTC
-	TRBV11-2	TRBJ1-1	TRBD1	CASSSRDRGGLITEAFF	TGTGCCAGCAGCTCCCGGGACAGGGGAGGTCTGATCACTGAAGCTTTCTTT
-	TRBV29-1	TRBJ2-1	-	CSVVLAGREQFF	TGCAGCGTTGTTCTGGCGGGGCGCGAGCAGTTCTTC
-	TRBV9	TRBJ1-2	TRBD1	CASSSQGAYGYTF	TGTGCCAGCAGCTCACAGGGGGCTTATGGCTACACCTTC
-	TRBV5-4	TRBJ2-7	TRBD2	CASSLTSGGSYEQYF	TGTGCCAGCAGCCTGACTAGCGGGGGCTCTTACGAGCAGTACTTC
-	TRBV28	TRBJ1-2	TRBD1	CASSTGTGDNYGYTF	TGTGCCAGCAGCACTGGGACAGGTGATAACTATGGCTACACCTTC
-	TRBV5-1	TRBJ2-3	TRBD2	CASSSGLAGGGADTQYF	TGCGCCAGCAGCTCAGGACTAGCGGGGGGAGGAGCAGATACGCAGTATTTT
-	TRBV5-1	TRBJ2-3	TRBD2	CASSLAGTSGTYSTDTQYF	TGCGCCAGCAGCTTGGCTGGGACTAGCGGGACGTATAGCACAGATACGCAGTATTTT
-	TRBV4-2	TRBJ2-3	TRBD2	CASSQEGTSGSPSTDTQYF	TGTGCCAGCAGCCAAGAGGGGACTAGCGGGAGTCCCAGCACAGATACGCAGTATTTT
-	TRBV19	TRBJ2-7	TRBD1	CASSIQDRGGYEQYF	TGTGCCAGTAGTATTCAGGACAGGGGAGGCTACGAGCAGTACTTC
-	TRBV5-1	TRBJ2-7	TRBD1	CASSEGQATVYEQYF	TGCGCCAGCAGCGAGGGACAGGCTACGGTCTACGAGCAGTACTTC
-	TRBV27	TRBJ2-7	TRBD1	CASSRDRVSSYEQYF	TGTGCCAGCAGTCGAGACAGGGTCAGCTCCTACGAGCAGTACTTC
-	TRBV6-5	TRBJ2-7	-	CASSYSLVRNYEQYF	TGTGCCAGCAGTTACTCGTTGGTCAGGAACTACGAGCAGTACTTC
-	TRBV5-1	TRBJ2-1	-	CASSLVAGAYNEQFF	TGCGCCAGCAGCTTGGTAGCAGGGGCTTACAATGAGCAGTTCTTC
-	TRBV7-2	TRBJ2-7	TRBD1	CASRTGQGAFEQYF	TGTGCCAGCAGGACGGGACAGGGGGCATTCGAGCAGTACTTC
-	TRBV29-1	TRBJ2-1	-	CSAGREGANEQFF	TGCAGCGCGGGACGGGAGGGGGCAAATGAGCAGTTCTTC
few	TRBV10-3	TRBJ1-1	-	CAIRDPDSEAFF	TGTGCCATCAGAGACCCTGACAGTGAAGCTTTCTTT
-	TRBV5-5	TRBJ2-2	-	CASSGRTNTGELFF	TGTGCCAGCAGCGGGAGGACGAACACCGGGGAGCTGTTTTTT
-	TRBV5-6	TRBJ1-1	-	CASSIAVNTEAFF	TGTGCCAGCAGCATTGCGGTAAACACTGAAGCTTTCTTT
-	TRBV20-1	TRBJ2-7	-	CSARGQPEQYF	TGCAGTGCAAGAGGACAGCCAGAGCAGTACTTC
-	TRBV10-3	TRBJ1-1	-	CAISEADTEAFF	TGTGCCATCAGTGAGGCGGACACTGAAGCTTTCTTT
-	TRBV7-2	TRBJ2-3	-	CASSLGAAGFTDTQYF	TGTGCCAGCAGCTTGGGGGCCGCCGGGTTCACAGATACGCAGTATTTT
-	TRBV10-3	TRBJ2-7	TRBD1	CATRTGGYEQYF	TGTGCCACCAGGACAGGGGGCTACGAGCAGTACTTC
few	TRBV6-5	TRBJ1-1	TRBD1	CASSEGAHTEAFF	TGTGCCAGCAGTGAGGGGGCGCACACTGAAGCTTTCTTT
once	TRBV5-1	TRBJ1-1	-	CASSLEARGNTEAFF	TGCGCCAGCAGCTTGGAGGCCAGGGGGAACACTGAAGCTTTCTTT
-	TRBV7-9	TRBJ1-3	-	CASSLSISGNTIYF	TGTGCCAGCAGCTTGTCTATTTCTGGAAACACCATATATTTT
-	TRBV7-9	TRBJ1-2	TRBD1	CSSSPGTGQGNPHYGYTF	TGTTCCAGCAGCCCAGGGACGGGACAGGGTAACCCCCACTATGGCTACACCTTC
few	TRBV2	TRBJ1-1	-	CASSQYTEAFF	TGTGCCAGCAGTCAGTACACTGAAGCTTTCTTT
-	TRBV6-4	TRBJ2-3	-	CASSDGGGTDTQYF	TGTGCCAGCAGTGACGGCGGGGGCACAGATACGCAGTATTTT
-	TRBV21-1	TRBJ2-3	-	CASSKGRPGLLKICIDTQYF	TGTGCCAGCAGCAAAGGGCGGCCGGGACTGCTTAAGATATGTATAGATACGCAGTATTTT
once	TRBV19	TRBJ1-2	TRBD1	CASKARDSGLYGYTF	TGTGCCAGTAAAGCCCGGGACAGCGGCCTCTATGGCTACACCTTC
-	TRBV19	TRBJ1-1	-	CASSIAPRGRRDTEAFF	TGTGCCAGTAGTATAGCCCCTCGAGGCCGCCGGGACACTGAAGCTTTCTTT
-	TRBV4-1	TRBJ2-3	TRBD2	CASSPEKRGTDTQYF	TGCGCCAGCAGCCCAGAAAAGCGGGGGACAGATACGCAGTATTTT
-	TRBV19	TRBJ1-2	TRBD1	CASSIGTGTINYGYTF	TGTGCCAGTAGTATAGGGACAGGGACCATTAACTATGGCTACACCTTC
-	TRBV6-1	TRBJ2-7	TRBD1	CATWRQGTYEQYF	TGTGCCACCTGGCGACAGGGAACCTACGAGCAGTACTTC
-	TRBV25-1	TRBJ2-5	TRBD1	CASSGPRTGAGETQYF	TGTGCCAGCAGTGGCCCCCGGACAGGGGCGGGAGAGACCCAGTACTTC